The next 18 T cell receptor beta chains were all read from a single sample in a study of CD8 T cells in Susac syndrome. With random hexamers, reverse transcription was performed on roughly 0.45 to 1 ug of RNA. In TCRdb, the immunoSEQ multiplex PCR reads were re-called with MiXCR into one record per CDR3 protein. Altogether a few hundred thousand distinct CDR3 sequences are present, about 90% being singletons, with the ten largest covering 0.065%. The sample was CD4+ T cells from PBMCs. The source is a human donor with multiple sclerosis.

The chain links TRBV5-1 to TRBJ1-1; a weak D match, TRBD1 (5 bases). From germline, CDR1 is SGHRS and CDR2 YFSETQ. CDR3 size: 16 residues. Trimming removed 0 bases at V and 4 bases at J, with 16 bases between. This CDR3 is CASSLEAYQGSTEAFF. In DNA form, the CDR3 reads TGCGCCAGCAGCTTGGAAGCTTATCAGGGCTCCACTGAAGCTTTCTTT.

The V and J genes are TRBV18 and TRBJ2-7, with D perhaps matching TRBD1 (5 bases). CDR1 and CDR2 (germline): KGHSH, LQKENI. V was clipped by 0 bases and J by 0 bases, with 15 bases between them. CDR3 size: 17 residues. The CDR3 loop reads CASSPPVPRASSYEQYF. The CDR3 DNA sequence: TGTGCCAGCTCACCACCGGTGCCCAGGGCTAGCTCCTACGAGCAGTACTTC.

The CDR3 DNA reads as TGTGCCAGCAGCTTTTCTACAGGTTTTAGGCAGTTCTTC. This translates into CASSFSTGFRQFF. The chain combines TRBV6-2 or TRBV6-3 with TRBJ2-1; a possible D gene is TRBD1 (5 bases). This CDR3 is 13 amino acids long. Trimming left V 6 bases short and J 12 bases short, with 18 bases between. Germline assignment: CDR1 MNHEY and CDR2 SVGEGT.

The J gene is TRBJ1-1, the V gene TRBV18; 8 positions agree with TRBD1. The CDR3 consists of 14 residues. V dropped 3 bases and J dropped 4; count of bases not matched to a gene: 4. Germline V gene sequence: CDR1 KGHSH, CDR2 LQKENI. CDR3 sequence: CASSPDRASTEAFF. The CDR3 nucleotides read TGTGCCAGCTCACCGGACAGGGCTTCCACTGAAGCTTTCTTT.

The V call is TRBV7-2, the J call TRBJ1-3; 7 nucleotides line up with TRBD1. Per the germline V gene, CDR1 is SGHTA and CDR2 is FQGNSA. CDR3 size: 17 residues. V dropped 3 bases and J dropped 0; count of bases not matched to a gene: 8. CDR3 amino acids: CASSFPGTASSGNTIYF. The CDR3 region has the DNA TGTGCCAGCAGCTTCCCCGGGACAGCGAGCTCTGGAAACACCATATATTTT. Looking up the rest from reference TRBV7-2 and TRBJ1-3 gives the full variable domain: GAGVSQSPSNKVTEKGKDVELRCDPISGHTALYWYRQSLGQGLEFLIYFQGNSAPDKSGLPSDRFSAERTGGSVSTLTIQRTQQEDSAVYLCASSFPGTASSGNTIYFGEGSWLTVV.

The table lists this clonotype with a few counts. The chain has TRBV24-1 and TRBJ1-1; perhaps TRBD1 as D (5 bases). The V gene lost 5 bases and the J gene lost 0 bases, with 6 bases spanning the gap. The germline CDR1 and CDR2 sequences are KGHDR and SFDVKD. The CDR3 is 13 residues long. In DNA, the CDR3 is TGTGCCACCAGTGGGGGGGTGAACACTGAAGCTTTCTTT. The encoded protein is CATSGGVNTEAFF.

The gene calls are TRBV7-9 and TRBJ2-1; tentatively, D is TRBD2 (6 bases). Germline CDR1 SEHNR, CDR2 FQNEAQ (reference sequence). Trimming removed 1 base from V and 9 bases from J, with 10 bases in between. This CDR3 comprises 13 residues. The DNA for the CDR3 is TGTGCCAGCAGCTTAGGGCGGGATTCTGAGCAGTTCTTC. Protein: CASSLGRDSEQFF.

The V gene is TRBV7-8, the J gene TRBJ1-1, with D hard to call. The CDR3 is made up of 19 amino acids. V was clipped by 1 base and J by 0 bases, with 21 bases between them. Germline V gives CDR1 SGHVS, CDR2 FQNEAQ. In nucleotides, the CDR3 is TGTGCCAGCAGCTTAGGACATGGTCCTATTGGGTTTGTGAACACTGAAGCTTTCTTT. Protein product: CASSLGHGPIGFVNTEAFF.

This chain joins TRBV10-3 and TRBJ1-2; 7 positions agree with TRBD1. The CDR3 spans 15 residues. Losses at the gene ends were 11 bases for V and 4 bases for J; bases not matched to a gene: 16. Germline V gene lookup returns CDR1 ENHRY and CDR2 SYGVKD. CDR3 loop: CAVRPPGDSRYGYTF. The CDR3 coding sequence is TGTGCCGTCCGCCCGCCGGGGGACAGCCGCTATGGCTACACCTTC.

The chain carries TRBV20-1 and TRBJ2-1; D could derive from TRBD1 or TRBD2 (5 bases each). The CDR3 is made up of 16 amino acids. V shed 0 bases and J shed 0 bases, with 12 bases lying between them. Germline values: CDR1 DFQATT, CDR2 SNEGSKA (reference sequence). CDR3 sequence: CSARDSWGSSYNEQFF. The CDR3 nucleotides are TGCAGTGCTAGAGATAGTTGGGGGAGCTCCTACAATGAGCAGTTCTTC.

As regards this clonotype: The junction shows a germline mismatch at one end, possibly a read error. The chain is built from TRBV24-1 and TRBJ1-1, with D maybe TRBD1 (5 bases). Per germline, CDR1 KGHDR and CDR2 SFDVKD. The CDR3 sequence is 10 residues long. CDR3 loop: CATSPEQGQF. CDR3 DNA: TGTGCCACCAGTCCCGAGCAGGGCCAGTTT.

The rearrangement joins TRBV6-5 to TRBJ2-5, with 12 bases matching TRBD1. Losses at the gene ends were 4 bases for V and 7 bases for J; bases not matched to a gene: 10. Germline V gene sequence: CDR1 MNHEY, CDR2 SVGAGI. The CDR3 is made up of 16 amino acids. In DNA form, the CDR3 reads TGTGCCAGCAGTTTCCCCGGGACAGGGGGCGTTGGGACCCAGTACTTC. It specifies CASSFPGTGGVGTQYF.

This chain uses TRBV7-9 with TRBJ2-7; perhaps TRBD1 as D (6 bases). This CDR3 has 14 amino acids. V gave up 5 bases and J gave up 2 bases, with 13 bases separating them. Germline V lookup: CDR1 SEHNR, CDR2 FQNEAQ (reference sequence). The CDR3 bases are TGTGCCAGCAGCGCACAGGGATTAACCTACGAGCAGTACTTC. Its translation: CASSAQGLTYEQYF.

CDR3 DNA sequence: TGTGCTAGTGGTTTGGTACTAACTAGCGGGAACCGACCCTCCTACGAGCAGTACTTC. It translates to CASGLVLTSGNRPSYEQYF. This chain connects TRBV12-5 to TRBJ2-7; 10 bases map to TRBD2. The CDR3 sequence is 19 residues long. The V and J ends lost 0 bases and 0 bases, in that order; junction bases with no gene match: 11. Germline V CDR1 and CDR2: LGHNT, FRNRAP.

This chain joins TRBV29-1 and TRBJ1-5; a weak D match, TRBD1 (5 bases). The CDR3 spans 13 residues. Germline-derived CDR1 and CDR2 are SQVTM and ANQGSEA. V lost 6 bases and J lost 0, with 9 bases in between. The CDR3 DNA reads TGCAGCGTGAGACAGTTTAGCAATCAGCCCCAGCATTTT. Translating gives CSVRQFSNQPQHF.

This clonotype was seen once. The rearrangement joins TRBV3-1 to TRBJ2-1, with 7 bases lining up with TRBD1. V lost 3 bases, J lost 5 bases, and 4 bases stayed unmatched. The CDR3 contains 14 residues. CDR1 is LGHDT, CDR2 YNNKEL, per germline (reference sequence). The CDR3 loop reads CASSQWDSHNEQFF. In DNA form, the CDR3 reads TGTGCCAGCAGCCAGTGGGACAGCCACAATGAGCAGTTCTTC.

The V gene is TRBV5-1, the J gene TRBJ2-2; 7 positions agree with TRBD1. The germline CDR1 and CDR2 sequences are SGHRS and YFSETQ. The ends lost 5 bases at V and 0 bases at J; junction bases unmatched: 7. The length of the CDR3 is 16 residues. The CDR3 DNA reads TGCGCCAGCAGGCTTGACAGGGCCTCGAACACCGGGGAGCTGTTTTTT. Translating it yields CASRLDRASNTGELFF.

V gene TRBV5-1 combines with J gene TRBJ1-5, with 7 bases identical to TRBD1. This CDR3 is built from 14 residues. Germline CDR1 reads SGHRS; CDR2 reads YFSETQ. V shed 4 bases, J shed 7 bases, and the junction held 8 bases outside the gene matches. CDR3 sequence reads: CASSHRGEGQPQHF. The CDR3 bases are TGCGCCAGCAGCCACAGGGGAGAGGGACAGCCCCAGCATTTT.